The 18 T cell receptor beta chains in this list originate from one sample, sequenced in a study of neurological immune-mediated disorders. TCRdb reanalysed the 5' RACE reads using MiXCR and keeps one entry per CDR3 protein. This sample has approximately 15,000 distinct CDR3 sequences; roughly a fifth occur once, and the top ten carry roughly 23%. The specimen was PBMCs. The receptor set was obtained from a man aged 50-60 years in good health.

This clonotype is labeled as medium-sized (0.01 to 0.1%). The chain employs TRBV20-1 and TRBJ2-7, with D perhaps matching TRBD2 (6 bases). The germline V and J ends were trimmed by 5 bases and 7 bases, with 18 bases remaining between them. The germline gives CDR1 DFQATT, CDR2 SNEGSKA (reference sequence). CDR3 length equals 13 residues. The CDR3 coding sequence is TGCAGTGCTCCGACTGGGGGGATGGGGGAGCAGTACTTC. Translated, it gives CSAPTGGMGEQYF.

By sample fraction, this clonotype is medium-sized (0.01 to 0.1%). The chain employs TRBV20-1 and TRBJ2-4; 11 bases match TRBD2. In germline, CDR1 is DFQATT, CDR2 SNEGSKA (reference sequence). This CDR3 is built from 17 residues. The ends lost 5 bases at V and 0 bases at J; junction bases unmatched: 9. The CDR3 is CSAERLAGILAKNIQYF. CDR3 bases: TGCAGTGCTGAGAGACTAGCGGGAATCCTAGCCAAAAACATTCAGTACTTC.

There are many counts of this clonotype. The chain is built from TRBV7-2 and TRBJ2-7, with unresolved D. CDR1 and CDR2 (germline): SGHTA, FQGNSA. Trimming took off 1 base at V and 0 bases at J, with 10 bases between the two ends. The CDR3 is 15 amino acids. The CDR3 nucleotides are TGTGCCAGCAGCTTAGATCAGCCAACCTCCTACGAGCAGTACTTC. Translated: CASSLDQPTSYEQYF.

This clonotype came up many times. V and J are TRBV7-2 and TRBJ1-5, with D perhaps TRBD1 (6 bases). This CDR3 region has 15 residues. The V gene lost 5 bases and the J gene lost 5 bases, with 16 bases spanning the gap. Germline CDR1 and CDR2: SGHTA and FQGNSA. The CDR3 DNA sequence: TGTGCCAGCAGCCCGCAGGGGACCATCTATCAGCCCCAGCATTTT. Amino acid sequence: CASSPQGTIYQPQHF.

This clonotype is categorized as medium-sized. The chain links TRBV5-1 to TRBJ2-7; either TRBD1 or TRBD2 may fit D (5 bases each). CDR1 is SGHRS, CDR2 YFSETQ, per germline. Trimming removed 0 bases from V and 2 bases from J, with 9 bases in between. CDR3 length: 14 residues. CDR3 in DNA: TGCGCCAGCAGCTTGGGGGACGGGACCTACGAGCAGTACTTC. This codes for CASSLGDGTYEQYF.

The chain combines TRBV12-3 or TRBV12-4 with TRBJ2-3; TRBD2 matches 9 bases. The V segment lost 3 bases and the J segment 7 bases; nucleotides outside the gene matches: 11. The CDR3 spans 16 residues. The CDR3: CASSFSGTSWTYTQYF. The CDR3 DNA sequence: TGTGCCAGCAGTTTTTCCGGGACTAGCTGGACATATACGCAGTATTTT.

This clonotype was counted many times. The J gene is TRBJ2-7, the V gene TRBV28; the D is unclear. CDR1 and CDR2 (germline): MDHEN, SYDVKM. Between the trimmed V and J ends, which lost 3 bases and 1 base, there was a span of 19 bases. The CDR3 consists of 17 residues. Written as DNA, the CDR3 is TGTGCCAGCAGTTTCTTATATGGTTTGGCTCCGTCCTACGAGCAGTACTTC. It yields the protein CASSFLYGLAPSYEQYF.

This clonotype was detected many times. This CDR3 is CASSLEQHSYEQYF. CDR3 in DNA: TGTGCCAGCAGCTTAGAACAGCACTCCTACGAGCAGTACTTC. This sequence joins TRBV11-2 and TRBJ2-7, with D unclear. The V end lost 0 bases, the J end lost 0 bases, and 6 bases lay between the germline ends. Germline V gene lookup returns CDR1 SGHAT and CDR2 FQNNGV. The CDR3 loop spans 14 amino acids.

This clonotype was seen repeatedly, ten times or more. V gene TRBV20-1 combines with J gene TRBJ2-1; D remains ambiguous. Trimming pared 6 bases from V and 6 bases from J, leaving 21 bases between. CDR3 size: 15 residues. Germline values: CDR1 DFQATT, CDR2 SNEGSKA (reference sequence). This CDR3 is CSASRPLRKGNEQFF. The DNA for the CDR3 is TGCAGTGCCAGTCGGCCCCTACGGAAGGGCAATGAGCAGTTCTTC.

This clonotype has a single count. The chain has TRBV5-1 and TRBJ2-7; 10 bases are a match to TRBD2. The germline gives CDR1 SGHRS, CDR2 YFSETQ. The CDR3 has 15 amino acids. Trimming removed 1 base from V and 6 bases from J; junction bases left unmatched: 7. The CDR3 here is CASSLTSGTSGEQYF. In nucleotides, the CDR3 is TGCGCCAGCAGCTTGACTAGCGGGACCTCGGGCGAGCAGTACTTC.

At least ten counts were recorded for this clonotype. This chain links TRBV20-1 with TRBJ1-2; the D is unclear. CDR3 length: 15 amino acids. V dropped 5 bases and J dropped 2 bases, with 18 bases sitting between them. CDR1 and CDR2 from the germline V gene are DFQATT and SNEGSKA (reference sequence). CDR3 loop: CSAVGGMEGNYGYTF. The CDR3, as DNA: TGCAGTGCTGTGGGAGGGATGGAGGGCAACTATGGCTACACCTTC.

This clonotype has at least ten counts. This sequence joins TRBV20-1 and TRBJ2-2; D ambiguous. Germline values: CDR1 DFQATT, CDR2 SNEGSKA (reference sequence). CDR3 length equals 12 residues. Trimming shortened V by 1 base and J by 2 bases, and 2 bases separated the two germline ends. CDR3 region: CSARANTGELFF. The CDR3 nucleotides are TGCAGTGCTAGAGCTAACACCGGGGAGCTGTTTTTT.

The table lists this clonotype with many counts. This rearrangement joins TRBV20-1 to TRBJ1-1, with 7 bases aligning to TRBD1. The CDR3 runs 14 residues. Unmatched junction bases numbered 10, after V lost 3 bases and J lost 6 bases. Germline V gives CDR1 DFQATT, CDR2 SNEGSKA (reference sequence). CDR3 residues: CSASSAGGWSEAFF. CDR3 DNA: TGCAGTGCTAGTTCGGCAGGGGGATGGTCTGAAGCTTTCTTT.

This clonotype was counted at least ten times. The V gene is TRBV5-1, the J gene TRBJ2-7; either TRBD1 or TRBD2 may fit D (5 bases each). This CDR3 is 15 amino acids long. Trimming cost V 2 bases and J 2 bases, with 14 bases left between them. From germline, CDR1 is SGHRS and CDR2 YFSETQ. The CDR3 DNA reads as TGCGCCAGCAGCTTTATTTGGGACGCTGCCTACGAGCAGTACTTC. This sequence encodes CASSFIWDAAYEQYF.

J is TRBJ2-3 and V is TRBV29-1; the match to TRBD1 covers 7 bases. Germline V CDR1 and CDR2: SQVTM, ANQGSEA. The trim removed 6 bases at V and 3 bases at J, leaving 12 bases unmatched. This CDR3 is 15 amino acids long. DNA for the CDR3: TGCAGCGTAAACAGACAGGGTCTACCGACAGATACGCAGTATTTT. Amino acids: CSVNRQGLPTDTQYF.

J is TRBJ2-1 and V is TRBV7-3; 14 positions agree with TRBD2. The V gene end was trimmed by 4 bases and the J gene end by 1 base; junction bases not matched to a gene: 6. The CDR3 is 18 amino acids. The germline V gene has CDR1 SGHTA and CDR2 FQGTGA. CDR3 DNA: TGTGCCAGCAGCTACGGGACTAGCGGGAGTTTGTCCTACAATGAGCAGTTCTTC. Translating it yields CASSYGTSGSLSYNEQFF.

This chain connects TRBV5-5 to TRBJ1-2; D is ambiguous. Germline values: CDR1 SGHKS, CDR2 YYEKEE (reference sequence). This CDR3 region has 13 residues. The germline V and J ends were trimmed by 1 base and 6 bases, with 10 bases remaining between them. The CDR3 protein is CASSLPQRHGYTF. CDR3 coding DNA: TGTGCCAGCAGCTTGCCGCAACGCCATGGCTACACCTTC.

Ten or more counts support this clonotype. The chain employs TRBV20-1 and TRBJ2-7, with 8 bases fitting TRBD2. The CDR3 covers 15 residues. The V segment lost 3 bases and the J segment 2 bases; nucleotides outside the gene matches: 9. Germline values: CDR1 DFQATT, CDR2 SNEGSKA (reference sequence). In nucleotides, the CDR3 is TGCAGTGCTAGGGGATCCGGGACTAGGGCCTACGAGCAGTACTTC. This codes for CSARGSGTRAYEQYF.